One sample yielded the 17 T cell receptor beta chains listed below, sequenced in a study of T cells in Graves' hyperthyroidism and ophthalmopathy. It was RNA transcripts that yielded the amplified TCR beta CDR3 regions. TCR CDR3 regions were first amplified by RT-PCR with HTBI primers. TCRdb ran MiXCR on the multiplex PCR reads and lists one entry per CDR3 protein. The repertoire includes roughly 500,000 distinct CDR3 sequences, around 24% of them detected once, and around 11% sits in the top ten. The sequenced sample consisted of blood. The receptor source for this set is a woman under 40 with Graves' ophthalmopathy.

This clonotype was seen repeatedly, ten times or more. The J gene is TRBJ2-3, the V gene TRBV7-8; 10 nucleotides line up with TRBD1. The germline V gene has CDR1 SGHVS and CDR2 FQNEAQ. The CDR3 covers 16 residues. V lost 6 bases and J lost 2; bases outside the gene matches: 8. Here the CDR3 reads CASSLGQGSFTDTQYF. Here the CDR3 DNA reads TGTGCCAGCAGTTTGGGACAGGGGAGTTTCACAGATACGCAGTATTTT.

The genes are TRBV11-2 and TRBJ1-2, with a possible D match to TRBD1 (6 bases). This CDR3 has 17 residues. V shed 4 bases and J shed 0 bases, with 18 bases lying between them. Germline V gene data show CDR1 as SGHAT and CDR2 as FQNNGV. The CDR3 protein is CASSSSGGIFSNYGYTF. CDR3 coding DNA: TGTGCCAGCAGCTCATCCGGGGGCATTTTTTCTAACTATGGCTACACCTTC.

The J gene is TRBJ1-1, the V gene TRBV7-2, with no clear D. Trimming stripped 5 bases from V and 5 bases from J, with 18 bases between. Germline CDR1 is SGHTA and CDR2 is FQGNSA. This CDR3 contains 15 residues. CDR3 DNA sequence: TGTGCCAGCAGCCCCTCGGCTCGTTTGCGGACTGAAGCTTTCTTT. Translating gives CASSPSARLRTEAFF.

This clonotype has at least ten counts. The chain combines TRBV11-1 with TRBJ2-6; the D gene is possibly TRBD1 (7 bases). V shed 5 bases and J shed 4 bases, with 12 bases lying between them. CDR3 length equals 15 residues. Germline loops: CDR1 SGHAT, CDR2 FQDESV (reference sequence). The CDR3 DNA reads as TGTGCCAGCAGCCCGACAGGGAGGGGGGCCAACGTCCTGACTTTC. It encodes CASSPTGRGANVLTF.

This clonotype occurred many times. The chain is built from TRBV11-2 and TRBJ2-5; 8 bases agree with TRBD1. CDR3 length: 17 amino acids. Trimming cost V 6 bases and J 5 bases; bases outside gene matches: 17. Germline CDR1 is SGHAT and CDR2 is FQNNGV. CDR3 in DNA: TGTGCCAGCAGGTCATCAGGGGGCGCAGGCTTTTGGGAGACCCAGTACTTC. This encodes CASRSSGGAGFWETQYF.

This clonotype was seen repeatedly, ten times or more. The chain carries TRBV5-8 and TRBJ1-5; tentatively, D is TRBD1 (5 bases). Germline CDR1 and CDR2: SGHTS and YDEGEE. This CDR3 spans 15 amino acids. Trimming removed 6 bases at V and 2 bases at J, with 15 bases between. The CDR3 bases are TGTGCCAGCACCCGGGGGTGGGGGGGCAATCAGCCCCAGCATTTT. This translates into CASTRGWGGNQPQHF.

This clonotype was observed a single time. The V call is TRBV29-1, the J call TRBJ1-1, with D possibly being TRBD1 (5 bases). Between the trimmed V and J ends, which lost 2 bases and 3 bases, there was a span of 7 bases. The CDR3 consists of 12 residues. The V gene's germline CDR1 is SQVTM and CDR2 ANQGSEA. Here the CDR3 reads CSVEQGYTEAFF. The CDR3 nucleotides are TGCAGCGTTGAACAGGGCTACACTGAAGCTTTCTTT. The full variable domain, with the rest looked up from reference TRBV29-1 and TRBJ1-1, is SAVISQKPSRDICQRGTSLTIQCQVDSQVTMMFWYRQQPGQSLTLIATANQGSEATYESGFVIDKFPISRPNLTFSTLTVSNMSPEDSSIYLCSVEQGYTEAFFGQGTRLTVV.

About this clonotype itself: An end of the junction differs from the germline gene, which may be a read error. The J gene is TRBJ1-2, the V gene TRBV7-9; maybe TRBD1 (6 bases). CDR1 and CDR2 (germline): SEHNR, FQNEAQ (reference sequence). The CDR3 has 15 amino acids. The CDR3 DNA sequence: TGCGCCAGCAGCTTGTTTCCGGGGGCGGACGATGGCTACACCTTC. Protein: CASSLFPGADDGYTF. The variable domain in full, with the rest retrieved from reference TRBV7-9 and TRBJ1-2, is DTGVSQNPRHKITKRGQNVTFRCDPISEHNRLYWYRQTLGQGPEFLTYFQNEAQLEKSRLLSDRFSAERPKGSFSTLEIQRTEQGDSAMYLCASSLFPGADDGYTFGSGTRLTVV.

The chain employs TRBV6-1 and TRBJ1-2; TRBD1 is a possible D gene (5 bases). V was pared by 6 bases and J by 4 bases, with 15 bases between. This CDR3 comprises 14 residues. CDR1 is MNHNS, CDR2 SASEGT, per germline. The DNA for the CDR3 is TGTGCCAGCAGAGATCGGGGGTCCTTCTATGGCTACACCTTC. Protein sequence: CASRDRGSFYGYTF.

This clonotype was picked up many times. This chain links TRBV19 with TRBJ1-1; a possible D gene is TRBD1 (5 bases). This CDR3 is built from 14 residues. Trimming removed 4 bases at V and 7 bases at J, with 16 bases between. CDR1 LNHDA and CDR2 SQIVND come from the germline V gene (reference sequence). This CDR3 reads CASSNQGAGGEAFF. The CDR3 nucleotides read TGTGCCAGTAGTAACCAGGGTGCGGGCGGTGAAGCTTTCTTT.

The J gene is TRBJ1-1, the V gene TRBV2, with 7 bases matching TRBD1. The CDR3 loop spans 15 amino acids. V was pared by 6 bases and J by 0 bases, with 7 bases of the junction left unmatched. Germline loops: CDR1 SNHLY, CDR2 FYNNEI. The CDR3, as DNA: TGTGCCAGCAGACGCCCGACAGGGTTGAACACTGAAGCTTTCTTT. Translating it yields CASRRPTGLNTEAFF. Complete variable domain (other parts from reference TRBV2 and TRBJ1-1): EPEVTQTPSHQVTQMGQEVILRCVPISNHLYFYWYRQILGQKVEFLVSFYNNEISEKSEIFDDQFSVERPDGSNFTLKIRSTKLEDSAMYFCASRRPTGLNTEAFFGQGTRLTVV.

Of note for this clonotype: The junction does not match germline at one end; this may be a read error. The chain recombines TRBV20-1 with TRBJ2-2; the match to TRBD1 covers 10 bases. Germline values: CDR1 DFQATT, CDR2 SNEGSKA (reference sequence). The CDR3 contains 17 residues. Here the CDR3 reads CSAIRAGQGSGTGELVF. CDR3 nucleotide sequence: TGCAGTGCTATTCGAGCGGGACAGGGGTCGGGCACCGGGGAGCTGGTTTTT.

This rearrangement joins TRBV11-1 to TRBJ2-3, with 9 nucleotides matching TRBD2. Germline V gene lookup returns CDR1 SGHAT and CDR2 FQDESV (reference sequence). Unmatched junction bases numbered 5, after V lost 2 bases and J lost 2 bases. CDR3 length: 16 amino acids. The CDR3 region is CASSLWRGGITDTQYF. The CDR3, as DNA: TGTGCCAGCAGCTTATGGCGGGGGGGTATCACAGATACGCAGTATTTT.

This clonotype has a count of ten or more. The J gene is TRBJ1-6, the V gene TRBV6-1, with D unclear. The CDR3 totals 12 residues. Germline CDR1 MNHNS, CDR2 SASEGT. V was shortened by 7 bases and J by 8 bases, with 9 bases between the two germline ends. The CDR3 region is CASTQPDSPLHF. As DNA, the CDR3 is TGTGCCAGCACTCAGCCCGATTCACCCCTCCACTTT.

Here the CDR3 DNA reads TGTGCCAGCAGGATACCCTCGGGAAGCTCCTACGAGCAGTACTTC. Protein product: CASRIPSGSSYEQYF. The J gene is TRBJ2-7, the V gene TRBV6-1; a weak D match, TRBD2 (5 bases). The germline V gene has CDR1 MNHNS and CDR2 SASEGT. V was clipped by 6 bases and J by 0 bases, with 15 bases between them. The CDR3 spans 15 residues.

The chain is built from TRBV30 and TRBJ2-7; D is unclear. The CDR3 runs to 13 residues. In germline, CDR1 is GTSNPN, CDR2 SVGIG (reference sequence). The V gene lost 5 bases and the J gene lost 3 bases, with 14 bases spanning the gap. CDR3 in amino acids: CAWGVGFDYEQYF. CDR3 DNA sequence: TGTGCCTGGGGGGTGGGTTTTGACTACGAGCAGTACTTC.

At least ten counts were recorded for this clonotype. J is TRBJ2-5 and V is TRBV6-2 or TRBV6-3; D possibly uses TRBD1 or TRBD2 (5 bases each). Germline CDR1 MNHEY, CDR2 SVGEGT. Trimming left V 3 bases short and J 0 bases short, with 11 bases between. The CDR3 extends over 15 amino acids. This CDR3 reads CASSYSEGYQETQYF. CDR3 in DNA: TGTGCCAGCAGTTATAGCGAGGGGTACCAAGAGACCCAGTACTTC.